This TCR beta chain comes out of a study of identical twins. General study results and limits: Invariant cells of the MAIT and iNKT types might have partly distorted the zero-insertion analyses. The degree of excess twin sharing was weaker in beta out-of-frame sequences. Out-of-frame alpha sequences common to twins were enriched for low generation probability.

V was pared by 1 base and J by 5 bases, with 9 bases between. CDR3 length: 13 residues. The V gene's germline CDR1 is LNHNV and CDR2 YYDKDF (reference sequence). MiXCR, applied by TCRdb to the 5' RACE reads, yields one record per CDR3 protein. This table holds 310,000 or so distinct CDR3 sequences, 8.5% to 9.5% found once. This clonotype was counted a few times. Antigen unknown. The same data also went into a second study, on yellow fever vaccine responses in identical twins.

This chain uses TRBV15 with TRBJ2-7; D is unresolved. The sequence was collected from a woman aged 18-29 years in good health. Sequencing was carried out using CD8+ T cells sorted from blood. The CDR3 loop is CATSRARIDEQYF. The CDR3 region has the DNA TGTGCCACCAGCAGAGCTAGAATAGACGAGCAGTACTTC. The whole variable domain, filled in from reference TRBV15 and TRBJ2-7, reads DAMVIQNPRYQVTQFGKPVTLSCSQTLNHNVMYWYQQKSSQAPKLLFHYYDKDFNNEADTPDNFQSRRPNTSFCFLDIRSPGLGDTAMYLCATSRARIDEQYFGPGTRLTVT.